This T cell receptor beta chain stems from a study of blood T cell repertoires in COVID-19. Across the whole study: Collection of acute and convalescent COVID-19 samples took place in the United States, Italy and Spain. From T cells, B-cell-depleted T cells, or PBMCs came the material, which was cDNA or gDNA.

The CDR3 runs 18 residues. Trimming at V came to 3 bases and at J to 1 base, leaving 10 bases not matched to a gene. Germline values: CDR1 LNHDA, CDR2 SQIVND (reference sequence). Authors' data handling: Reference gene primer amplification gave estimated nucleated cell counts. Profiled with immunoSEQ multiplex PCR; TCRdb holds only in-frame clones, not every one. From that table come the V and J calls and clone size; the DNA was used to work out D and trimming. The table shows about 100,000 clones, with 92% occurring only once. The source material was peripheral blood. This sequence joins TRBV19 and TRBJ2-1, with TRBD2 identical over 9 bases. The sequence derives from a man aged 50-60 years with active COVID-19. CDR3 residues: CASSIPIAGVGSYNEQFF. Written as DNA, the CDR3 is TGTGCCAGTAGTATCCCGATAGCGGGAGTGGGTTCCTACAATGAGCAGTTCTTC.